Presented here are 27 T cell receptor beta chains from one specimen sequenced in a study of shared clonotypes between healthy human individuals. The data were produced by immunoSEQ multiplex PCR, yet TCRdb's version contains in-frame clones alone and is incomplete. The data show over 950,000 clones, 77% seen once. The material sequenced was memory CD4+ T cells from PBMCs. Subset specified: CD45RA-negative fraction. The receptors derive from a young man in good health. Some clones in this sample may be carry-over from other donors' samples.

The V gene is TRBV7-8, the J gene TRBJ1-5, with TRBD1 matching over 8 bases. The CDR3 extends over 17 amino acids. Trimming removed 2 bases from V and 0 bases from J; junction bases left unmatched: 6. The germline gives CDR1 SGHVS, CDR2 FQNEAQ. CDR3 residues: CASSLTGTGNSNQPQHF. The CDR3 DNA reads as TGTGCCAGCAGCTTAACCGGGACAGGCAATAGCAATCAGCCCCAGCATTTT.

Details on this clone: With a much larger clone just one base away, this may be a read error. CDR3 nucleotides: TGCAGTGTTGGGATCCCCCTAGAGCAGTACTTC. Amino acid sequence: CSVGIPLEQYF. The rearrangement links TRBV20-1 to TRBJ2-7; D call uncertain. CDR3 length equals 11 residues. V was shortened by 7 bases and J by 7 bases, with 14 bases between the two germline ends. The germline gives CDR1 DFQATT, CDR2 SNEGSKA (reference sequence).

The rearrangement joins TRBV6-6 to TRBJ2-7; perhaps TRBD1 as D (5 bases). The CDR3 sequence is 14 residues long. Trimming cost V 0 bases and J 3 bases, with 9 bases left between them. CDR1 MNHNY and CDR2 SVGAGI come from the germline V gene (reference sequence). The CDR3 loop reads CASSYSQGNYEQYF. As DNA, the CDR3 is TGTGCCAGCAGTTACTCGCAGGGTAACTACGAGCAGTACTTC.

V gene TRBV19 combines with J gene TRBJ1-1; possibly TRBD1 for D (5 bases). Germline lookup yields CDR1 LNHDA and CDR2 SQIVND (reference sequence). The CDR3 length is 13 residues. The V and J ends lost 5 bases and 1 base respectively, with 8 bases between them. The CDR3 loop reads CASSYDRNTEAFF. CDR3 sequence (DNA): TGTGCCAGTAGTTACGACAGGAACACTGAAGCTTTCTTT.

In this sample, this clone turned up a few times. V gene TRBV6-1 combines with J gene TRBJ2-3, with 12 bases fitting TRBD2. The V gene end was trimmed by 5 bases and the J gene end by 4 bases; junction bases not matched to a gene: 4. In germline, CDR1 is MNHNS, CDR2 SASEGT. The CDR3 is 15 residues long. The CDR3 here is CASSTTSGRPDTQYF. CDR3 in DNA: TGTGCCAGCAGTACGACTAGCGGGAGACCAGATACGCAGTATTTT.

The chain has TRBV4-3 and TRBJ2-3; the match to TRBD1 covers 7 bases. This CDR3 is built from 13 residues. V lost 3 bases, J lost 3 bases, and 0 bases stayed unmatched. Germline CDR1 reads LGHNA; CDR2 reads YSLEER. DNA for the CDR3: TGCGCCAGCAGCCAGACAGGGACAGATACGCAGTATTTT. Its translation is CASSQTGTDTQYF.

The chain uses TRBV5-4 and TRBJ2-1; 10 bases are a match to TRBD1. CDR3 length: 15 amino acids. V lost 4 bases and J lost 2; bases outside the gene matches: 3. CDR1 is SGHNT, CDR2 YYREEE, per germline (reference sequence). CDR3 in amino acids: CASSGQGGAYNEQFF. CDR3 coding DNA: TGTGCCAGCAGCGGACAGGGGGGTGCCTACAATGAGCAGTTCTTC.

This clone was found once. CDR3 protein: CASSFDSNSNQPQHF. CDR3 sequence (DNA): TGCGCCAGCAGTTTCGACAGCAATAGCAATCAGCCCCAGCATTTT. The chain employs TRBV5-1 and TRBJ1-5; D is possibly TRBD1 (5 bases). The CDR3 extends over 15 amino acids. The germline V gene encodes CDR1 SGHRS and CDR2 YFSETQ. Trimming cost V 5 bases and J 0 bases, with 12 bases left between them.

This clone was seen ten or more times. The sample holds other DNA sequences that translate to the same CDR3. The genes are TRBV28 and TRBJ1-2; D uncertain. The length of the CDR3 is 12 residues. V gave up 8 bases and J gave up 2 bases, with 9 bases separating them. CDR1 MDHEN and CDR2 SYDVKM come from the germline V gene. The CDR3 DNA reads TGTGCCAGCCTACGATGGAACTATGGCTACACCTTC. This gives the protein CASLRWNYGYTF.

This clone was recorded once. The J gene is TRBJ2-2, the V gene TRBV15; 11 nucleotides agree with TRBD1. V trimming: 0 bases; J trimming: 7 bases; junction bases outside the gene matches: 7. This CDR3 is built from 17 residues. Germline V gene sequence: CDR1 LNHNV, CDR2 YYDKDF (reference sequence). DNA for the CDR3: TGTGCCACCAGCAGAGATCGGACAGGGGGCGCGTTCGGGGAGCTGTTTTTT. The encoded protein is CATSRDRTGGAFGELFF.

This sequence joins TRBV30 and TRBJ2-7, with 7 bases lining up with TRBD1. There are 14 residues in the CDR3. From germline, CDR1 is GTSNPN and CDR2 SVGIG (reference sequence). V was clipped by 2 bases and J by 1 base; unmatched bases: 5. The DNA for the CDR3 is TGTGCCTGGAGTACGGGACAGCCATCCTACGAGCAGTACTTC. Translation: CAWSTGQPSYEQYF. The full variable domain, rest sourced from reference TRBV30 and TRBJ2-7, is SQTIHQWPATLVQPVGSPLSLECTVEGTSNPNLYWYRQAAGRGLQLLFYSVGIGQISSEVPQNLSASRPQDRQFILSSKKLLLSDSGFYLCAWSTGQPSYEQYFGPGTRLTVT.

The chain uses TRBV5-1 and TRBJ1-1; TRBD1 agrees at 10 bases. The J segment lost 6 bases and the V segment lost 3 bases, leaving 8 bases of the junction unmatched. The CDR3 covers 15 residues. Germline loops: CDR1 SGHRS, CDR2 YFSETQ. The CDR3 sequence: CASSSTGGAAPEAFF. CDR3 in DNA: TGCGCCAGCAGCTCGACAGGGGGCGCGGCTCCTGAAGCTTTCTTT.

This clone occurred once. The chain is built from TRBV19 and TRBJ1-2; 8 bases are a match to TRBD1. With 10 bases clipped from V and 4 bases from J, the junction kept 8 bases outside the gene matches. The CDR3 loop spans 13 amino acids. Germline V gene lookup returns CDR1 LNHDA and CDR2 SQIVND (reference sequence). This CDR3 reads CATRQGQSYGYTF. CDR3 nucleotide sequence: TGTGCCACGAGACAGGGGCAGAGCTATGGCTACACCTTC.

The J gene is TRBJ1-2, the V gene TRBV5-7; D uncertain. TRBV5-7 carries the ORF label, with uncertain function. V was clipped by 3 bases and J by 4 bases, with 10 bases between them. The CDR3 length is 13 residues. The CDR3 loop is CASSWNPGYGYTF. DNA for the CDR3: TGTGCCAGCAGCTGGAATCCGGGCTATGGCTACACCTTC.

The chain combines TRBV7-2 with TRBJ2-5; 8 bases fit TRBD2. Germline V gives CDR1 SGHTA, CDR2 FQGNSA. This CDR3 is built from 15 residues. V trimming: 1 base; J trimming: 0 bases; junction bases outside the gene matches: 1. CDR3 sequence reads: CASSLGGRHQETQYF. In DNA form, the CDR3 reads TGTGCCAGCAGCTTAGGCGGGAGGCACCAAGAGACCCAGTACTTC. The variable domain in full, completed from reference TRBV7-2 and TRBJ2-5, reads GAGVSQSPSNKVTEKGKDVELRCDPISGHTALYWYRQSLGQGLEFLIYFQGNSAPDKSGLPSDRFSAERTGGSVSTLTIQRTQQEDSAVYLCASSLGGRHQETQYFGPGTRLLVL.

This chain connects TRBV7-3 to TRBJ2-1; 9 bases fit TRBD2. This CDR3 contains 15 residues. The V segment lost 0 bases and the J segment 8 bases; nucleotides outside the gene matches: 5. Looked up from germline, CDR1 is SGHTA and CDR2 is FQGTGA. The CDR3 DNA reads as TGTGCCAGCAGCTTAACTAGCGGGGGCGGCTATGAGCAGTTCTTC. This sequence encodes CASSLTSGGGYEQFF.

The chain employs TRBV4-1 and TRBJ1-2, with a possible D match to TRBD1 (5 bases). V lost 1 base, J lost 1 base, and 10 bases lay in between. Germline CDR1 reads MGHRA; CDR2 reads YSYEKL. The CDR3 runs 15 residues. The CDR3 DNA is TGCGCCAGCAGCCAAGCAGGGCCCAATAACTATGGCTACACCTTC. It yields the protein CASSQAGPNNYGYTF.

J is TRBJ2-5 and V is TRBV6-1, with a weak D call TRBD2 (6 bases). The V gene's germline CDR1 is MNHNS and CDR2 SASEGT. The CDR3 contains 15 residues. Trimming cost V 8 bases and J 5 bases, with 21 bases left between them. CDR3 sequence reads: CASLLGTEGWETQYF. The CDR3 DNA reads TGTGCCAGCCTCCTAGGGACTGAGGGGTGGGAGACCCAGTACTTC.

The rearrangement links TRBV7-3 to TRBJ2-3; 10 nucleotides line up with TRBD1. CDR3 length: 15 residues. The junction had 5 bases not matched to a gene; V was cut back by 5 bases and J by 3 bases. The germline V gene encodes CDR1 SGHTA and CDR2 FQGTGA. CDR3 region: CASSRDRGQTDTQYF. The DNA for the CDR3 is TGTGCCAGCAGCCGAGACAGGGGGCAAACAGATACGCAGTATTTT.

V gene TRBV6-6 combines with J gene TRBJ2-4, with TRBD1 identical over 8 bases. Unmatched junction bases numbered 10, after V lost 6 bases and J lost 12 bases. The V gene's germline CDR1 is MNHNY and CDR2 SVGAGI (reference sequence). The CDR3 has 13 residues. CDR3 DNA: TGTGCCAGCAGGCCCGGGACAGGACTAAATCAGTACTTC. It encodes CASRPGTGLNQYF.

This chain uses TRBV19 with TRBJ1-1, with TRBD1 as a possible D gene (6 bases). Germline loops: CDR1 LNHDA, CDR2 SQIVND (reference sequence). The CDR3 contains 15 residues. V shed 4 bases and J shed 5 bases, with 17 bases lying between them. In DNA, the CDR3 is TGTGCCAGTAGTAAGCCCCCAGGGGCGGGGACTGAAGCTTTCTTT. It encodes CASSKPPGAGTEAFF.

This clone was seen just once. The chain employs TRBV2 and TRBJ1-1; unclear D gene. Trimming took off 6 bases at V and 11 bases at J, with 22 bases between the two ends. From germline, CDR1 is SNHLY and CDR2 FYNNEI. The CDR3 spans 14 residues. The CDR3 nucleotides are TGTGCCAGCAGGGACCTTCACGCGCTCCCCTTGGCTTTCTTT. Protein: CASRDLHALPLAFF. The full variable domain, in which reference TRBV2 and TRBJ1-1 provide the parts outside the CDR3, is EPEVTQTPSHQVTQMGQEVILRCVPISNHLYFYWYRQILGQKVEFLVSFYNNEISEKSEIFDDQFSVERPDGSNFTLKIRSTKLEDSAMYFCASRDLHALPLAFFGQGTRLTVV.

As concerns this clone: This CDR3 is also generated by other DNA sequences in the sample. The chain employs TRBV6-1 and TRBJ1-2, with D possibly being TRBD1 (6 bases). This CDR3 comprises 13 residues. The V end was cut by 1 base, the J end by 4 bases, with 7 bases between. Germline CDR1 reads MNHNS; CDR2 reads SASEGT. The CDR3 is CASSEGGGYGYTF. The DNA of the CDR3 is TGTGCCAGCAGTGAAGGAGGGGGCTATGGCTACACCTTC.

As to this clone: This same CDR3 is encoded by further DNA sequences in the sample. The V and J genes are TRBV6-1 and TRBJ2-7; tentative D call: TRBD2 (6 bases). CDR3 length: 13 amino acids. CDR1 is MNHNS, CDR2 SASEGT, per germline. Trimming pared 7 bases from V and 6 bases from J, leaving 16 bases between. CDR3 nucleotide sequence: TGTGCCAGCAAGGTAGCGGTCAATTTCGAGCAGTACTTC. Residues: CASKVAVNFEQYF.

The chain links TRBV19 to TRBJ1-5, with TRBD1 matching over 7 bases. Trimming removed 7 bases from V and 5 bases from J; junction bases left unmatched: 5. Germline CDR1 is LNHDA and CDR2 is SQIVND (reference sequence). The CDR3 runs 13 residues. For the CDR3, the DNA is TGTGCCAGTAAGACAGGGTGGTATCAGCCCCAGCATTTT. Encoded protein: CASKTGWYQPQHF.

The DNA of the CDR3 is TGTGCCAGCTCACCCACCGCGGGAGCCCACGAGCAGTACTTC. Translating gives CASSPTAGAHEQYF. The chain employs TRBV18 and TRBJ2-7, with 7 positions matching TRBD2. Germline V gives CDR1 KGHSH, CDR2 LQKENI. Trimming removed 3 bases from V and 5 bases from J; junction bases left unmatched: 7. The CDR3 spans 14 residues.

The chain is built from TRBV6-5 and TRBJ2-3; 9 nucleotides agree with TRBD2. This CDR3 region has 16 residues. J lost 0 bases, V lost 2 bases, and 3 bases had no gene match. CDR1 is MNHEY and CDR2 is SVGAGI in the germline V gene. The CDR3 spells CASSYVAGESTDTQYF. The CDR3 region has the DNA TGTGCCAGCAGTTACGTAGCGGGAGAGAGCACAGATACGCAGTATTTT.